Listed below are T cell receptor beta chains from one sample, sequenced in a study of shared clonotypes between healthy human individuals. Repertoires were generated with immunoSEQ multiplex PCR, while TCRdb's copy carries only in-frame clones and drops some. The sample holds about 2 million clones, about 95% seen once. Sequencing was done on a sample of naive CD8+ T cells sorted from blood. These receptors all come from a young man in good health. Both conserved end residues are trimmed from each CDR3.

>TRBV4-2
ASSQGSGGGFEQY
>TRBV28
ASSAPGTAYEQY
>TRBV27
ASSLSASHGNTEAF
>TRBV29-1
SVGLTGGLAGYPGTDTQY
>TRBV5-1
ASSSGGGTAYEQY
>TRBV27
ASSELAEETQY
>TRBV10-3
ATQLAGVEEQY
>TRBV27
ASSFQGPHEQY
>TRBV7-9
ASSLETSTDTQY
>TRBV5-4
ASSLWGYSNQPQH
>TRBV11-2
ASSLEGGGSYEQY
>TRBV28
ASESPPGIQETQY
>TRBV6-6
ASSYSPGSQETQY
>TRBV4-3
ASSQAGDTQY
>TRBV10-2
ASSELGAAYEQY
>TRBV7-2
ASSPGWRDATGELF
>TRBV9
ASSVTGGYEQY
>TRBV7-9
ASSPTGPIYNEQF
>TRBV25-1
ASSRGIGMGQH
>TRBV13
ASSLAYFHEQF
>TRBV4-1
ASSQDRAGVGNIQY
>TRBV7-9
ASSGGQGWGYT
>TRBV27
ASSFRGRGNTIY
>TRBV15
ATSNRLAESTDTQY